The T cell receptor (beta chain) under discussion was sequenced for a study of regulatory T cells in long-lasting Graves disease (dated by TCRdb to about 2021). Regarding the research as a whole: Antithyroid drugs had been taken for less than 3 months by newly diagnosed Graves' disease patients. Persistent Graves' disease patients were compared with newly diagnosed Graves' disease patients by peripheral blood TCR sequencing and RNA sequencing. The study took place in China and was registered as a clinical trial. A total of around 33 samples were covered by TCR sequencing, comprising some 13 persistent and some 20 newly diagnosed Graves' disease patients.

This specimen's time point label, per the study, means: newly diagnosed GD, antithyroid drugs for less than 3 months. RNA was extracted from PBMCs in TRIzol for both TCR sequencing and RNA sequencing. Graves' disease was diagnosed according to American Thyroid Association guidelines. Patients for the study were recruited at an endocrinology department in Xi'an, China. From each patient, around 9 milliliters of peripheral blood was collected into an EDTA anticoagulant tube. PBMCs were isolated by Ficoll Paque Plus density gradient separation without further T cell sorting. RNA quality was checked with an Agilent 2100 Bioanalyzer and agarose gel, and concentration with a NanoDrop 2000. This clonotype was detected many times. Its antigen is still unknown. Base-call qualities are not available, and no considerably larger clone is one nucleotide away. Beyond this particular receptor, the publication reports: Persistent patients shared more public clonotypes among themselves (under 3,000) than newly diagnosed patients did (nearly 1,000). The authors acknowledged the small sample size as a limitation that may reduce accuracy. Sequencing and analysis were restricted to the TCR beta chain. Because the primary lesion, thyroid tissue, could not be accessed, the study looked at peripheral blood alone. TRBV28, TRBJ1-2 and TRBJ2-5 were preferentially used in persistent disease, while TRBV20-1 and TRBJ2-1 were favored in newly diagnosed disease. Compared with newly diagnosed patients, patients with persistent Graves' disease had lower TCR Shannon entropy and fewer highly expanded clones, which suggests clonal expansion.

The CDR3 has 16 amino acids, counting the end cysteine and phenylalanine. The CDR3 DNA has 48 bases and is translated from base 1. The germline V gene (reference sequence) specifies WNHNN as CDR1 and SYGVQD as CDR2. V ends up 0 bases short and J 5 bases short, with an unmatched junction base count of 10. The library was made by multiplex PCR. The instrument was an Illumina HiSeq 4000. iRepertoire HTBI primers and Arm-PCR amplification of CDR3 regions were used to construct TCR beta libraries. Before sequencing, the PCR products went through gel purification. The authors' pipeline ran thus. A total of roughly 58 TRBV and 14 TRBJ segments were identified across samples and were used for gene usage analysis of CDR3 amino acid clonotypes. COPE and FqMerger were used to merge filtered high-quality paired reads into contigs. BLAST was used to align contigs to IMGT TRBV, TRBD and TRBJ reference genes, with CDR3 defined following IMGT. Highly expanded clones were defined as clonotypes with a frequency above 0.1%. Repertoire diversity was measured by Shannon entropy, and V-J evenness by the Gini coefficient. A clonotype found in more than one individual was treated as public. The raw public data were reprocessed by TCRdb itself: fastp quality trimming at Q25, MiXCR clonotype calling, in-frame beta chains only. Identical CDR3 proteins give one entry, which carries the most common genes and DNA. TCRdb's processing, not the study's, gives the V and J calls here. The sample has around 400,000 distinct CDR3 sequences on record, over 14% of them singletons. The top ten constitute over 7% of the sample.

This sample also appeared in a second study, on T cells in Graves' hyperthyroidism and ophthalmopathy. The second study's authors report: Stable Graves' hyperthyroidism was defined as the absence of progression to ophthalmopathy over 18 months of follow-up. The hyperthyroidism patients were between 18 and 65 years old and newly diagnosed, with a disease duration of less than 2 months. Any patient with an uncontrolled infection, another autoimmune disease, pregnancy or lactation was excluded. Diagnoses relied on clinical symptoms, serum thyroxine and TRAb, thyroid ultrasound and orbital computed tomography. A first-round RT-PCR of the TCR CDR3 used the HTBI primer set with the Qiagen OneStep RT-PCR kit. Most expanded thyroid clonotypes (frequency above 0.001) were also detected in blood, a finding suggesting that blood repertoires may reflect thyroid immune responses. A 13 V-J signature model separated ophthalmopathy from stable hyperthyroidism, with nearly 90% sensitivity and 81% to 83% specificity in cross-validation and 80%/75% in testing. In validation, the model predicted progression to ophthalmopathy a median of roughly 6.1 months before onset, with roughly 68% sensitivity and almost 75% specificity. A discovery cohort of approximately 100 patients, 43 with Graves' ophthalmopathy and roughly 59 with stable Graves' hyperthyroidism, was used to find distinguishing TCR V-J signatures. Whether ophthalmopathy could be predicted prospectively was tested in an independent validation cohort made up of under 20 hyperthyroidism patients plus 17 patients who later progressed to ophthalmopathy. The 85 to 100 discovery patients were divided at random into training and test sets in a 7:3 ratio. Thyroid tissue and blood T-cell repertoires from roughly 6 Graves' hyperthyroidism patients were also compared in the study. Once sampling was done, hyperthyroidism patients were given methimazole at a starting dose of 30 mg daily, whereas ophthalmopathy patients were given high-dose intravenous methylprednisolone. The libraries were constructed in a second round of multiplex PCR and then size-selected and purified. Paired-end sequencing of the libraries was performed with 100 bp reads on an Illumina HiSeq2000. SOAPnuke was used to process the raw data, removing reads that contained adapters or uncalled bases, had a mean Phred below 15, or lacked an exact match to the constant primer or identifier. High-quality paired reads were merged using COPE v1.2.5, and each unique nucleotide sequence was defined as a clonotype. Clonotypes were aligned to IMGT TRBV, TRBD and TRBJ reference segments using MiTCR v1.1. Analysis was restricted to V-J combinations with a frequency above 0.0001, which covered about 99% of repertoires. A TCS score was defined as the ratio between F50 (clonal expansion) and ExV (chaos), using BLOSUM62-based TCRdist between CDR3 peptides within each V-J. Welch's t-statistics and random forest reduced roughly 500 V-J features to about 12, which were used in a naive Bayes classifier (R e1071). Sample size was not statistically predetermined, and blinding of investigators to group allocation was not performed. TCR Vbeta CDR3 sequencing of around 130 peripheral blood samples (fewer than 45 ophthalmopathy, over 70 hyperthyroidism and roughly 17 progressor patients) is reported in the paper.

This sequence was found in a woman in her thirties or forties with Graves disease. Donor details come from another sample of the same person, matched by shared clones. The specimen comprised peripheral blood mononuclear cells (PBMCs), sampled at new diagnosis, from a patient treated with antithyroid drugs. This chain joins TRBV10-1 to TRBJ2-7, with 7 bases in between that match TRBD2. At the DNA level, the sequence is TGCGCCAGCAGTGAGTCCCGACTAGCCGGAGCCCACGAGCAGTACTTC. Its coded protein is CASSESRLAGAHEQYF.